This T cell receptor beta chain was observed in a study of T cells in Graves' hyperthyroidism and ophthalmopathy. The CDR3 sequence is 17 residues long. Per germline, CDR1 SGHRS and CDR2 YFSETQ. On this clonotype itself: A much larger clone lies a single base off, so this may be a read error.

Researchers took RNA transcripts and amplified the TCR beta CDR3 regions from them. The study used the HTBI primer set for a first-round RT-PCR of the TCR CDR3. TCRdb recomputed calls from the multiplex PCR reads with MiXCR, one row per CDR3 protein. In the table there are about 640,000 distinct CDR3 sequences, around 15% of which are singletons. The chain links TRBV5-1 to TRBJ2-3; 15 bases line up with TRBD2. This clonotype originated in a woman in her fifties or sixties with Graves' ophthalmopathy. Material for sequencing was blood. CDR3 nucleotide sequence: TGCGCCGGCAGCAGGGGACTAGCGGGAGGTGCTGAGGATACGCAGTATTTT. Its protein is CAGSRGLAGGAEDTQYF.